The 26 T cell receptor beta chains below were found in one sample sequenced in a study of Tregs in tolerant kidney transplant recipients. The data were produced by immunoSEQ multiplex PCR, yet TCRdb's version contains in-frame clones alone and is incomplete. The sample shows under 95,000 clones, 91% of them seen only once. Sequencing used Tregs from blood, obtained before the transplant. The receptors originated from a human donor who received a combined kidney and bone marrow transplant.

The chain couples TRBV27 to TRBJ2-6, with D maybe TRBD2 (5 bases). Trimming cost V 2 bases and J 2 bases, with 10 bases left between them. The CDR3 covers 16 residues. Germline V gives CDR1 MNHEY, CDR2 SMNVEV (reference sequence). The DNA of the CDR3 is TGTGCCAGCAGTTTAGAGGGTTCGCCTGGGGCCAACGTCCTGACTTTC. Translation: CASSLEGSPGANVLTF.

The J gene is TRBJ1-2, the V gene TRBV18, with D unclear. Germline V gene data show CDR1 as KGHSH and CDR2 as LQKENI. Between the trimmed V and J ends, which lost 2 bases and 4 bases, there was a span of 11 bases. The CDR3 length is 14 residues. The CDR3 is CASSPSKGGYGYTF. In nucleotides, the CDR3 is TGTGCCAGCTCACCATCGAAGGGAGGCTATGGCTACACCTTC. The full variable domain, in which reference TRBV18 and TRBJ1-2 provide the parts outside the CDR3, is NAGVMQNPRHLVRRRGQEARLRCSPMKGHSHVYWYRQLPEEGLKFMVYLQKENIIDESGMPKERFSAEFPKEGPSILRIQQVVRGDSAAYFCASSPSKGGYGYTFGSGTRLTVV.

This chain connects TRBV7-9 to TRBJ2-4; tentative D call: TRBD1 (7 bases). The germline CDR1 and CDR2 sequences are SEHNR and FQNEAQ (reference sequence). The CDR3 loop spans 14 amino acids. The V and J ends lost 4 bases and 3 bases respectively, with 10 bases between them. The CDR3: CASSSGDSKNIQYF. The CDR3 bases are TGTGCCAGCAGCTCGGGGGACAGCAAAAACATTCAGTACTTC. The variable domain in full, completed from reference TRBV7-9 and TRBJ2-4, reads DTGVSQNPRHKITKRGQNVTFRCDPISEHNRLYWYRQTLGQGPEFLTYFQNEAQLEKSRLLSDRFSAERPKGSFSTLEIQRTEQGDSAMYLCASSSGDSKNIQYFGAGTRLSVL.

The gene calls are TRBV9 and TRBJ2-5; 8 nucleotides match TRBD2. CDR1 is SGDLS, CDR2 YYNGEE, per germline. J lost 4 bases, V lost 4 bases, and 6 bases had no gene match. This CDR3 is built from 14 residues. CDR3 in amino acids: CASSPRTSLETQYF. The CDR3 DNA is TGTGCCAGCAGCCCGCGGACTAGCTTAGAGACCCAGTACTTC.

This chain connects TRBV28 to TRBJ2-5, with 9 bases identical to TRBD1. CDR3 length equals 15 residues. J lost 5 bases, V lost 7 bases, and 11 bases had no gene match. The V gene's germline CDR1 is MDHEN and CDR2 SYDVKM. The CDR3 reads CASTTGTGLLETQYF. As DNA, the CDR3 is TGTGCCAGCACAACCGGGACAGGGCTTCTTGAGACCCAGTACTTC. The complete variable domain, with remaining parts taken from reference TRBV28 and TRBJ2-5, reads DVKVTQSSRYLVKRTGEKVFLECVQDMDHENMFWYRQDPGLGLRLIYFSYDVKMKEKGDIPEGYSVSREKKERFSLILESASTNQTSMYLCASTTGTGLLETQYFGPGTRLLVL.

The chain is built from TRBV13 and TRBJ1-4; no reliable D call. Germline lookup yields CDR1 PRHDT and CDR2 FYEKMQ (reference sequence). There are 15 residues in the CDR3. The V gene lost 2 bases and the J gene lost 0 bases, with 7 bases spanning the gap. The CDR3: CASSLFGATNEKLFF. The CDR3 bases are TGTGCCAGCAGCTTATTCGGCGCAACTAATGAAAAACTGTTTTTT.

The chain links TRBV7-9 to TRBJ1-2; the D gene is possibly TRBD1 (5 bases). There are 14 residues in the CDR3. Trimming pared 5 bases from V and 2 bases from J, leaving 12 bases between. Per the germline V gene, CDR1 is SEHNR and CDR2 is FQNEAQ (reference sequence). This chain's CDR3 is CASSPLGANYGYTF. The CDR3 DNA sequence: TGTGCCAGCAGCCCCCTAGGGGCCAACTATGGCTACACCTTC. The whole variable domain, remainder taken from reference TRBV7-9 and TRBJ1-2, is DTGVSQNPRHKITKRGQNVTFRCDPISEHNRLYWYRQTLGQGPEFLTYFQNEAQLEKSRLLSDRFSAERPKGSFSTLEIQRTEQGDSAMYLCASSPLGANYGYTFGSGTRLTVV.

The rearrangement joins TRBV19 to TRBJ2-4; maybe TRBD1 (6 bases). Trimming shortened V by 4 bases and J by 1 base, and 17 bases separated the two germline ends. The CDR3 is 17 residues long. CDR1 and CDR2 (germline): LNHDA, SQIVND (reference sequence). The DNA of the CDR3 is TGTGCCAGTAGTACTCCCAGGGGTAGCGCGGCCAAAAACATTCAGTACTTC. Its translation: CASSTPRGSAAKNIQYF.

This clone has only a few counts. The rearrangement uses TRBV19 and TRBJ1-3; D uncertain. The V and J ends lost 6 bases and 0 bases respectively, with 9 bases between them. Germline lookup yields CDR1 LNHDA and CDR2 SQIVND (reference sequence). This CDR3 is built from 14 residues. Written as DNA, the CDR3 is TGTGCCAGTAGGGAGACACACTCTGGAAACACCATATATTTT. Residues: CASRETHSGNTIYF.

The chain employs TRBV19 and TRBJ2-2; TRBD2 might be the D (6 bases). CDR3 length equals 14 residues. Germline CDR1 reads LNHDA; CDR2 reads SQIVND (reference sequence). The V end was cut by 4 bases, the J end by 3 bases, with 9 bases between. The chain's CDR3 is CASSTSVYTGELFF. CDR3 in DNA: TGTGCCAGTAGTACTAGCGTGTACACCGGGGAGCTGTTTTTT. Based on the CDR3 plus reference TRBV19 and TRBJ2-2, the full variable domain is DGGITQSPKYLFRKEGQNVTLSCEQNLNHDAMYWYRQDPGQGLRLIYYSQIVNDFQKGDIAEGYSVSREKKESFPLTVTSAQKNPTAFYLCASSTSVYTGELFFGEGSRLTVL.

This clone appeared once. The chain is built from TRBV6-5 and TRBJ1-1, with D possibly being TRBD1 (5 bases). V lost 5 bases and J lost 6, with 19 bases in between. Germline-derived CDR1 and CDR2 are MNHEY and SVGAGI. This CDR3 is 15 amino acids long. Here the CDR3 reads CASSTGGSGRPEAFF. The DNA for the CDR3 is TGTGCCAGCAGTACGGGGGGATCGGGACGGCCTGAAGCTTTCTTT.

V is TRBV18 and J is TRBJ2-7, with TRBD2 matching over 11 bases. The germline V gene has CDR1 KGHSH and CDR2 LQKENI. J lost 7 bases, V lost 2 bases, and 7 bases had no gene match. The CDR3 length is 15 residues. For the CDR3, the DNA is TGTGCCAGCTCACCAACTAGCGGGAGAGGTTTGGAGCAGTACTTC. It codes for CASSPTSGRGLEQYF.

This rearrangement joins TRBV4-2 to TRBJ2-3; 12 bases fit TRBD2. The germline CDR1 and CDR2 sequences are LGHNA and YNFKEQ. V lost 0 bases and J lost 2; bases outside the gene matches: 6. The length of the CDR3 is 18 residues. CDR3 DNA: TGTGCCAGCAGCCAAGATAGCGGGACTAGCGGGTTCACAGATACGCAGTATTTT. Translated: CASSQDSGTSGFTDTQYF.

The chain couples TRBV11-1 to TRBJ1-1; the D is unclear. The CDR3 contains 14 residues. Germline CDR1 SGHAT, CDR2 FQDESV (reference sequence). The V and J ends lost 5 bases and 2 bases respectively, with 12 bases between them. CDR3 in DNA: TGTGCCAGCAGCCGCCGGGCCCGTAACACTGAAGCTTTCTTT. Its protein product is CASSRRARNTEAFF. Using reference TRBV11-1 and TRBJ1-1 for the parts outside the CDR3, the full variable domain is EAEVAQSPRYKITEKSQAVAFWCDPISGHATLYWYRQILGQGPELLVQFQDESVVDDSQLPKDRFSAERLKGVDSTLKIQPAELGDSAMYLCASSRRARNTEAFFGQGTRLTVV.

This chain joins TRBV10-3 and TRBJ1-2; D is unresolved. Per germline, CDR1 ENHRY and CDR2 SYGVKD. The CDR3 is made up of 12 amino acids. V shed 5 bases and J shed 5 bases, with 9 bases lying between them. Here the CDR3 reads CAISTSPYGYTF. Written as DNA, the CDR3 is TGTGCCATCAGTACGTCCCCATATGGCTACACCTTC.

This chain links TRBV7-6 with TRBJ2-5; 12 nucleotides line up with TRBD2. V shed 1 base and J 5 bases; nucleotides not matched to a gene: 2. The germline CDR1 and CDR2 sequences are SGHVS and FNYEAQ. The CDR3 spans 15 residues. The CDR3 spells CASSLETSGSETQYF. CDR3 coding DNA: TGTGCCAGCAGCTTAGAGACTAGCGGGAGCGAGACCCAGTACTTC.

The V gene is TRBV9, the J gene TRBJ2-2; D remains unclear. The CDR3 sequence is 16 residues long. Germline V lookup: CDR1 SGDLS, CDR2 YYNGEE. V was pared by 0 bases and J by 1 base, with 10 bases between. CDR3 amino acids: CASSVGQARNTGELFF. The CDR3 DNA follows: TGTGCCAGCAGCGTAGGTCAGGCGAGGAACACCGGGGAGCTGTTTTTT.

The rearrangement uses TRBV7-2 and TRBJ1-5, with TRBD1 as a possible D gene (6 bases). This CDR3 has 16 residues. Trimming stripped 4 bases from V and 4 bases from J, with 17 bases between. Germline V gene data show CDR1 as SGHTA and CDR2 as FQGNSA. CDR3 in amino acids: CASSSAGWTVNQPQHF. The CDR3 nucleotides are TGTGCCAGCAGCTCCGCTGGCTGGACAGTGAATCAGCCCCAGCATTTT.

This chain connects TRBV23-1 to TRBJ2-5; D may be TRBD2 (5 bases). TRBV23-1 is treated as an ORF (open reading frame) with a function not yet certain. Deletions cut 3 bases from V and 1 base from J, with 9 bases between. The CDR3 has 14 residues. CDR3 DNA: TGCGCCAGCAGTCACTCGGAGGCCCAAGAGACCCAGTACTTC. Encoded protein: CASSHSEAQETQYF.

V is TRBV19 and J is TRBJ2-1; 7 nucleotides match TRBD1. Germline lookup yields CDR1 LNHDA and CDR2 SQIVND (reference sequence). This CDR3 region has 15 residues. V trimming: 3 bases; J trimming: 6 bases; junction bases outside the gene matches: 8. The CDR3 region is CASSIGSAGGNEQFF. CDR3 nucleotide sequence: TGTGCCAGTAGTATTGGTTCGGCAGGGGGCAATGAGCAGTTCTTC.

The rearrangement joins TRBV2 to TRBJ1-2; D possibly corresponds to TRBD1 (6 bases). There are 15 residues in the CDR3. Germline loops: CDR1 SNHLY, CDR2 FYNNEI. V shed 6 bases and J shed 4 bases, with 18 bases lying between them. In nucleotides, the CDR3 is TGTGCCAGCAGCCTCACCACAGGGCGCGCCTATGGCTACACCTTC. Protein sequence: CASSLTTGRAYGYTF.

J is TRBJ2-7 and V is TRBV2; 11 nucleotides line up with TRBD2. Germline CDR1 SNHLY, CDR2 FYNNEI. CDR3 length equals 16 residues. The J segment lost 1 base and the V segment lost 6 bases, leaving 8 bases of the junction unmatched. The CDR3 protein is CASRELAGALSYEQYF. CDR3 nucleotide sequence: TGTGCCAGCAGGGAACTAGCGGGAGCTTTGTCCTACGAGCAGTACTTC.

This clone was counted once. V usage is TRBV28 and J usage is TRBJ2-7; D not resolved. This CDR3 has 11 amino acids. V lost 6 bases and J lost 3, with 6 bases in between. CDR1 is MDHEN, CDR2 SYDVKM, per germline. CDR3 nucleotides: TGTGCCAGCAGATCGGACTACGAGCAGTACTTC. Translating it yields CASRSDYEQYF.

The rearrangement links TRBV2 to TRBJ2-3, with 9 bases fitting TRBD1. The germline V gene encodes CDR1 SNHLY and CDR2 FYNNEI. The CDR3 sequence is 15 residues long. V lost 6 bases, J lost 0 bases, and 4 bases stayed unmatched. The CDR3 DNA follows: TGTGCCAGCAGGGGGACAGGGCTGAGCACAGATACGCAGTATTTT. It codes for CASRGTGLSTDTQYF. Variable domain in full (rest from reference TRBV2 and TRBJ2-3): EPEVTQTPSHQVTQMGQEVILRCVPISNHLYFYWYRQILGQKVEFLVSFYNNEISEKSEIFDDQFSVERPDGSNFTLKIRSTKLEDSAMYFCASRGTGLSTDTQYFGPGTRLTVL.

This sequence joins TRBV6-5 and TRBJ1-5; D is unclear. The CDR3 contains 13 residues. Trimming shortened V by 2 bases and J by 4 bases, and 6 bases separated the two germline ends. Germline assignment: CDR1 MNHEY and CDR2 SVGAGI. The CDR3 nucleotides are TGTGCCAGCAGTTACGCGGGTAATCAGCCCCAGCATTTT. Residues: CASSYAGNQPQHF.

The rearrangement joins TRBV19 to TRBJ1-1; D is unresolved. Looked up from germline, CDR1 is LNHDA and CDR2 is SQIVND (reference sequence). Trimming took 5 bases from V and 2 from J, leaving 9 bases between them. CDR3 length equals 13 residues. The CDR3 sequence: CASSFSVNTEAFF. The CDR3 DNA is TGTGCCAGTAGTTTTAGCGTAAACACTGAAGCTTTCTTT.